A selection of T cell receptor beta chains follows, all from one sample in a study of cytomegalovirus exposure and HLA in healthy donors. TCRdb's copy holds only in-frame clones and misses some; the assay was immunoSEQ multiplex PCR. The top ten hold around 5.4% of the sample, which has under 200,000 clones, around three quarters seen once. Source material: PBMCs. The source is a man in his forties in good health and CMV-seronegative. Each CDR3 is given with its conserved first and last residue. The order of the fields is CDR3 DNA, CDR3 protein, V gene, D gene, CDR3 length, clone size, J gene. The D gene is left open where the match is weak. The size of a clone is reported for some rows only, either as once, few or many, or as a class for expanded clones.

CDR3 DNA: TGTGCCAGCAGTCCCCGGCGGACAGACCAAGAGACCCAGTACTTC
CDR3 protein: CASSPRRTDQETQYF
V gene: TRBV27
D gene: NA
CDR3 length: 15
clone size: NA
J gene: TRBJ2-5

CDR3 DNA: TGTGCCAGCAGCCCAGGGACTAGCGGGAGCTTGCCCTACGAGCAGTACTTC
CDR3 protein: CASSPGTSGSLPYEQYF
V gene: TRBV5-6
D gene: TRBD2
CDR3 length: 17
clone size: NA
J gene: TRBJ2-7

CDR3 DNA: TGTGCCAGCAGTAGCTTGACAGGGGGCGGAGAGCAGTACTTC
CDR3 protein: CASSSLTGGGEQYF
V gene: TRBV6-5
D gene: TRBD1
CDR3 length: 14
clone size: NA
J gene: TRBJ2-7

CDR3 DNA: TGTGCCAGCAGTTACTCGACAGGTGGGAGCACTGAAGCTTTCTTT
CDR3 protein: CASSYSTGGSTEAFF
V gene: TRBV6-5
D gene: NA
CDR3 length: 15
clone size: NA
J gene: TRBJ1-1

CDR3 DNA: TGTGCCAGCAGCTCCGGACAGGGAACAACTAATGAAAAACTGTTTTTT
CDR3 protein: CASSSGQGTTNEKLFF
V gene: TRBV5-5
D gene: TRBD1
CDR3 length: 16
clone size: NA
J gene: TRBJ1-4

CDR3 DNA: TGTGCCTGGAGTTATAGCGGGAGCTCCTACAATGAGCAGTTCTTC
CDR3 protein: CAWSYSGSSYNEQFF
V gene: TRBV30
D gene: TRBD2
CDR3 length: 15
clone size: NA
J gene: TRBJ2-1

CDR3 DNA: TGCAGCGTTGCCCGACTAGCGGGAAATAGGGCCTACGAGCAGTACTTC
CDR3 protein: CSVARLAGNRAYEQYF
V gene: TRBV29-1
D gene: TRBD2
CDR3 length: 16
clone size: NA
J gene: TRBJ2-7

CDR3 DNA: TGTGCCAGCAGCGTCTCCTCGGGGGTCTCCCCAGAGACCCAGTACTTC
CDR3 protein: CASSVSSGVSPETQYF
V gene: TRBV9
D gene: NA
CDR3 length: 16
clone size: NA
J gene: TRBJ2-5

CDR3 DNA: TGTGCCAGCAGTGGGCCCAATCAGCCCCAGCATTTT
CDR3 protein: CASSGPNQPQHF
V gene: TRBV6-5
D gene: NA
CDR3 length: 12
clone size: NA
J gene: TRBJ1-5

CDR3 DNA: TGTGCCAGCGGACGGACGGGAAATTATGGCTACACCTTC
CDR3 protein: CASGRTGNYGYTF
V gene: TRBV27
D gene: NA
CDR3 length: 13
clone size: NA
J gene: TRBJ1-2

CDR3 DNA: TGTGCCAGCAGCTTAGGCGGGAGTCAAGAGACCCAGTACTTC
CDR3 protein: CASSLGGSQETQYF
V gene: TRBV7-9
D gene: TRBD2
CDR3 length: 14
clone size: NA
J gene: TRBJ2-5

CDR3 DNA: TGTTCCAGCAGCCAGGTTGCAGATACGCAGTATTTT
CDR3 protein: CSSSQVADTQYF
V gene: TRBV7-9
D gene: NA
CDR3 length: 12
clone size: NA
J gene: TRBJ2-3

CDR3 DNA: TGCGCCAGCAGTTTCTCGGGACAGGGGGCGGGGGAGCAGTACTTC
CDR3 protein: CASSFSGQGAGEQYF
V gene: TRBV5-1
D gene: TRBD1
CDR3 length: 15
clone size: NA
J gene: TRBJ2-7

CDR3 DNA: TGTGCCAGCAGCGTAGGACAATCGAACACTGAAGCTTTCTTT
CDR3 protein: CASSVGQSNTEAFF
V gene: TRBV9
D gene: NA
CDR3 length: 14
clone size: NA
J gene: TRBJ1-1

CDR3 DNA: TGTGCCAGCAGCGTTATGAGCTCTGGAAACACCATATATTTT
CDR3 protein: CASSVMSSGNTIYF
V gene: TRBV9
D gene: NA
CDR3 length: 14
clone size: NA
J gene: TRBJ1-3

CDR3 DNA: TGTGCCAGCAGCTTGGGACAGGGACACAATGAGCAGTTCTTC
CDR3 protein: CASSLGQGHNEQFF
V gene: TRBV5-6
D gene: TRBD1
CDR3 length: 14
clone size: NA
J gene: TRBJ2-1

CDR3 DNA: TGTGCCAGCAGCTTGACAGGGAACACTGAAGCTTTCTTT
CDR3 protein: CASSLTGNTEAFF
V gene: TRBV7-9
D gene: NA
CDR3 length: 13
clone size: few
J gene: TRBJ1-1

CDR3 DNA: TGCGCCAGCAGCTTGACAGGGGCAGAAGGCTCACCCCTCCACTTT
CDR3 protein: CASSLTGAEGSPLHF
V gene: TRBV5-1
D gene: TRBD1
CDR3 length: 15
clone size: NA
J gene: TRBJ1-6

CDR3 DNA: TGTGCCAGCACCCCAAGGCCCAGGGGGGATTCACCCCTCCACTTT
CDR3 protein: CASTPRPRGDSPLHF
V gene: TRBV6-6
D gene: TRBD1
CDR3 length: 15
clone size: NA
J gene: TRBJ1-6

CDR3 DNA: TGTGCCACCAGCCTGATGGGCGGCAATCAGCCCCAGCATTTT
CDR3 protein: CATSLMGGNQPQHF
V gene: TRBV15
D gene: NA
CDR3 length: 14
clone size: few
J gene: TRBJ1-5

CDR3 DNA: TGTGCCAGCAGCTTGACCTCAAGCGCGCAGTATTTT
CDR3 protein: CASSLTSSAQYF
V gene: TRBV11-1
D gene: NA
CDR3 length: 12
clone size: NA
J gene: TRBJ2-3

CDR3 DNA: TGTGCCAGCTCACAGCGGACAGGGCGGAACACCGGGGAGCTGTTTTTT
CDR3 protein: CASSQRTGRNTGELFF
V gene: TRBV18
D gene: TRBD1
CDR3 length: 16
clone size: NA
J gene: TRBJ2-2

CDR3 DNA: TGTGCCTGGCGGGGAGGAGGGGTCGGGGAGCTGTTTTTT
CDR3 protein: CAWRGGGVGELFF
V gene: TRBV30
D gene: NA
CDR3 length: 13
clone size: few
J gene: TRBJ2-2

CDR3 DNA: TGTGCCAGCAGCTTCACCCAGATATACGAGCAGTACTTC
CDR3 protein: CASSFTQIYEQYF
V gene: TRBV7-9
D gene: NA
CDR3 length: 13
clone size: NA
J gene: TRBJ2-7

CDR3 DNA: TGCGCCAGCACGCGGACTAACACCGGGGAGCTGTTTTTT
CDR3 protein: CASTRTNTGELFF
V gene: TRBV4-1
D gene: NA
CDR3 length: 13
clone size: NA
J gene: TRBJ2-2

CDR3 DNA: TGTGCTTTGGGGCCTAATGAAAAACTGTTTTTT
CDR3 protein: CALGPNEKLFF
V gene: TRBV30
D gene: NA
CDR3 length: 11
clone size: NA
J gene: TRBJ1-4

CDR3 DNA: TGCAGCGTTGCCGGGACAAGTATTGGCGAGCAGTACTTC
CDR3 protein: CSVAGTSIGEQYF
V gene: TRBV29-1
D gene: NA
CDR3 length: 13
clone size: NA
J gene: TRBJ2-7

CDR3 DNA: TGCGCCAGCAGCTTGGCACGGACTAGCGGGGGGTCCGGGGGTCAAGAGACCCAGTACTTC
CDR3 protein: CASSLARTSGGSGGQETQYF
V gene: TRBV5-1
D gene: TRBD2
CDR3 length: 20
clone size: NA
J gene: TRBJ2-5

CDR3 DNA: TGCGCCAGCAGCTTGGAAAGCCCGACTCTCGACAATGAGCAGTTCTTC
CDR3 protein: CASSLESPTLDNEQFF
V gene: TRBV5-1
D gene: NA
CDR3 length: 16
clone size: NA
J gene: TRBJ2-1

CDR3 DNA: TGTGCCAGCAGCTTAGAAGGGCGGGGGGGACGAGAGACCCAGTACTTC
CDR3 protein: CASSLEGRGGRETQYF
V gene: TRBV7-2
D gene: TRBD2
CDR3 length: 16
clone size: NA
J gene: TRBJ2-5

CDR3 DNA: TGTGCCACAGGACAGGCAGGGGAAAAACTGTTTTTT
CDR3 protein: CATGQAGEKLFF
V gene: TRBV7-6
D gene: TRBD1
CDR3 length: 12
clone size: NA
J gene: TRBJ1-4

CDR3 DNA: TGTGCCAGCAGCGTAGGCGGACAGGGGGCTTGGGGCTACACCTTC
CDR3 protein: CASSVGGQGAWGYTF
V gene: TRBV9
D gene: TRBD1
CDR3 length: 15
clone size: NA
J gene: TRBJ1-2

CDR3 DNA: TGTGCCAGCAGCTTCCGGGACAGAGAGTACGAGCAGTACTTC
CDR3 protein: CASSFRDREYEQYF
V gene: TRBV5-6
D gene: TRBD1
CDR3 length: 14
clone size: NA
J gene: TRBJ2-7

CDR3 DNA: TGTGCCAGCAGTTTCCAAATGAACACTGAAGCTTTCTTT
CDR3 protein: CASSFQMNTEAFF
V gene: TRBV27
D gene: NA
CDR3 length: 13
clone size: NA
J gene: TRBJ1-1

CDR3 DNA: TGTGCCAGTAGTATAGATCAGACAGGGGCTGGCATTCAGTACTTC
CDR3 protein: CASSIDQTGAGIQYF
V gene: TRBV19
D gene: TRBD1
CDR3 length: 15
clone size: NA
J gene: TRBJ2-4

CDR3 DNA: TGTGCCAGCAGCGTGCTAGCGGGAACTACAGATACGCAGTATTTT
CDR3 protein: CASSVLAGTTDTQYF
V gene: TRBV9
D gene: TRBD2
CDR3 length: 15
clone size: NA
J gene: TRBJ2-3

CDR3 DNA: TGTGCCAGCAGCGCCGATACTAGTATGGGGACCCAGTACTTC
CDR3 protein: CASSADTSMGTQYF
V gene: TRBV9
D gene: NA
CDR3 length: 14
clone size: NA
J gene: TRBJ2-5

CDR3 DNA: TGCGCCAGCAGCATAGGACAGGGGAAGGGCTACACCTTC
CDR3 protein: CASSIGQGKGYTF
V gene: TRBV5-1
D gene: TRBD1
CDR3 length: 13
clone size: NA
J gene: TRBJ1-2

CDR3 DNA: TGTGCCAGCAGCCCCGCGTGGGAGGGAGGAGATACGCAGTATTTT
CDR3 protein: CASSPAWEGGDTQYF
V gene: TRBV7-3
D gene: TRBD2
CDR3 length: 15
clone size: once
J gene: TRBJ2-3

CDR3 DNA: TGCAGCGTCCTGACTAGCGGACAAGAGACCCAGTACTTC
CDR3 protein: CSVLTSGQETQYF
V gene: TRBV29-1
D gene: TRBD2
CDR3 length: 13
clone size: NA
J gene: TRBJ2-5

CDR3 DNA: TGTGCCAGCAGCGTACAGGGGAATCAGCCCCAGCATTTT
CDR3 protein: CASSVQGNQPQHF
V gene: TRBV7-2
D gene: TRBD1
CDR3 length: 13
clone size: NA
J gene: TRBJ1-5

CDR3 DNA: TGTGCCAGCAGCATGGCTGGGGAGAGGGCCGGGGAGCTGTTTTTT
CDR3 protein: CASSMAGERAGELFF
V gene: TRBV7-2
D gene: NA
CDR3 length: 15
clone size: once
J gene: TRBJ2-2

CDR3 DNA: TGTGCCAGCTCAGCCGGGACAGGGTCTTACGAGCAGTACTTC
CDR3 protein: CASSAGTGSYEQYF
V gene: TRBV18
D gene: TRBD1
CDR3 length: 14
clone size: once
J gene: TRBJ2-7

CDR3 DNA: TGCGCCAGCAGCCAAGATCGTGTCGGGGGGGATACGCAGTATTTT
CDR3 protein: CASSQDRVGGDTQYF
V gene: TRBV4-1
D gene: TRBD2
CDR3 length: 15
clone size: NA
J gene: TRBJ2-3